The clone carrying this TCR beta chain has just one count. This sample was taken from a study of blood T cell repertoires in COVID-19. This table comes from immunoSEQ multiplex PCR, and its TCRdb copy is limited to in-frame clones, with some not included. Here the sample spans about 53,000 clones, approximately 87% being singletons. Between the trimmed V and J ends, which lost 5 bases and 2 bases, there was a span of 13 bases. This CDR3 has 14 amino acids. In germline, CDR1 is LGHDT, CDR2 YNNKEL (reference sequence). The sequence was collected from a man between 45 and 60 years old with acute or convalescent COVID-19. V gene TRBV3-1 (or the pseudogene TRBV3-2) combines with J gene TRBJ2-7, with TRBD2 as a possible D gene (6 bases). Sequencing was done on a sample of peripheral blood. The CDR3 loop reads CASSAVAETYEQYF. CDR3 in DNA: TGTGCCAGCAGCGCCGTAGCGGAAACCTACGAGCAGTACTTC.